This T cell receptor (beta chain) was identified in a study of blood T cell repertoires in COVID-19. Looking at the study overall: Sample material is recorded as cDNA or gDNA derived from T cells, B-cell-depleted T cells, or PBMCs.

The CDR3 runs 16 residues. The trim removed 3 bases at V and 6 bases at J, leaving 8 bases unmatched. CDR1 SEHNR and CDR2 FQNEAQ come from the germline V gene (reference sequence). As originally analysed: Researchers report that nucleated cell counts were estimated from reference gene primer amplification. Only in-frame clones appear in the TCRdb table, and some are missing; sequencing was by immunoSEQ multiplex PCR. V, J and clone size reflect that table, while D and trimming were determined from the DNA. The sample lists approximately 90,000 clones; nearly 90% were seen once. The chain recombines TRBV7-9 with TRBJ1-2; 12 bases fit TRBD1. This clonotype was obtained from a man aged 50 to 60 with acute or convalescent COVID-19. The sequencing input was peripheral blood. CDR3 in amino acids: CASSFLPGQGADGYTF. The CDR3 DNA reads TGTGCCAGCAGCTTTTTACCGGGACAGGGGGCTGATGGCTACACCTTC.